A single T cell receptor beta chain is shown here with its context. Its antigen remains unidentified. It was with 60 Vbeta and 13 Jbeta primers that the PCR ran. Assay used: immunoSEQ multiplex PCR; TCRdb lists only in-frame clones, some missing. The table includes about 150,000 clones, about 79% detected once. The V gene lost 4 bases and the J gene lost 5 bases, with 17 bases spanning the gap. The germline V gene has CDR1 SNHLY and CDR2 FYNNEI. The length of the CDR3 is 15 residues. The data derive from a study of cytomegalovirus exposure and HLA in healthy donors. General study results and limits: Later analysis identified 15,000 to 20,000 TCR beta sequences associated with HLA alleles, using a false discovery rate threshold of 0.05. Indistinguishable V segments such as TRBV6-2 and TRBV6-3 were excluded. According to a later analysis, donors in an Asian-associated ancestry cluster reportedly had fewer N-insertions than the roughly 670-donor mean. Overall, approximately 150 TCR beta chains were annotated as cytomegalovirus-associated.

This chain links TRBV2 with TRBJ1-2; TRBD1 is a possible D gene (5 bases). The sample taken for sequencing was PBMCs. The TCR was taken from a female donor in good health and CMV-seropositive. CDR3 nucleotides: TGTGCCAGCAGTGGTGAAAAGGGGCAGTCGTATGGCTACACCTTC. The encoded protein is CASSGEKGQSYGYTF.